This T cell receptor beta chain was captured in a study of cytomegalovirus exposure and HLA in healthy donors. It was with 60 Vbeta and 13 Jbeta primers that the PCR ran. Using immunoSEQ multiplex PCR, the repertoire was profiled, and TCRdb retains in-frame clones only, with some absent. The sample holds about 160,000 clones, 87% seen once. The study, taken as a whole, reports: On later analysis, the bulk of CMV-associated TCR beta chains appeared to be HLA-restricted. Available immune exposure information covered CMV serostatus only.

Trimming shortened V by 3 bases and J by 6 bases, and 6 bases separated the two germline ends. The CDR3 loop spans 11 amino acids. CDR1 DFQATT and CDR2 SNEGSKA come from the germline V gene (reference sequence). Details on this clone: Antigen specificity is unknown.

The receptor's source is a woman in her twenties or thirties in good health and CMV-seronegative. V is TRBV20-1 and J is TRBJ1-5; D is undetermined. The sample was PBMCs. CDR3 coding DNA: TGCAGTGCTAGTTCAGGTCAGCCCCAGCATTTT. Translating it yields CSASSGQPQHF.